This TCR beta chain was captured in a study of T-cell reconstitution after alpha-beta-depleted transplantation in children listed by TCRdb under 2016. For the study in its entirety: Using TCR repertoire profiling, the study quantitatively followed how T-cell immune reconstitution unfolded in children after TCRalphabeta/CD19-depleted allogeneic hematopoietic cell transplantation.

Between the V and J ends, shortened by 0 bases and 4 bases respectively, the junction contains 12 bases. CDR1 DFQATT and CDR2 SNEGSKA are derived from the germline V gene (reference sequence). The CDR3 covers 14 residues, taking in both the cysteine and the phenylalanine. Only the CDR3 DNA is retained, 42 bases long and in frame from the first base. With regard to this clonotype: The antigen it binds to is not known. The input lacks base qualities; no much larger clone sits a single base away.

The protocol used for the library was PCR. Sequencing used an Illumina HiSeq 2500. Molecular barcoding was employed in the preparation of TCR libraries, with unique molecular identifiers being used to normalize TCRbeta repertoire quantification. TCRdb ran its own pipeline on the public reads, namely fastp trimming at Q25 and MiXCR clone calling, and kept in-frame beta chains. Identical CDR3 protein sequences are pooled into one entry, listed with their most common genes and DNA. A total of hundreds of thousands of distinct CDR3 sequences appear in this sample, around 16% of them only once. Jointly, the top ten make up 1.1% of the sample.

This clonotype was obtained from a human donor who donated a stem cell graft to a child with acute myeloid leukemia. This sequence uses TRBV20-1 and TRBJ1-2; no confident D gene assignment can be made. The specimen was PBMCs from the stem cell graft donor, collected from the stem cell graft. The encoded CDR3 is CSARDPDNIYGYTF. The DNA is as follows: TGCAGTGCTAGAGACCCTGACAATATCTATGGCTACACCTTC.